Listed below are T cell receptor beta chains from one sample, sequenced in a study of blood T cell repertoires in COVID-19. Only in-frame clones appear in the TCRdb table, and some are missing; sequencing was by immunoSEQ multiplex PCR. This sample carries about 100,000 clones, around 82% of them seen once, and the ten largest clones take 4% to 5.5%. Sequenced sample: peripheral blood. These receptor sequences come from a human donor in a cohort sampled during active COVID-19. The CDR3 runs from the conserved cysteine through the conserved F or W. The D gene is left open where the match is weak. The size field is filled for only some rows; it gives once, few, many or a size class.

D gene: TRBD1
V gene: TRBV5-4
J gene: TRBJ1-1
clone size: .
CDR3 protein: CASSLQGAGPTEAFF
CDR3 DNA: TGTGCCAGCAGCTTACAGGGGGCGGGACCGACTGAAGCTTTCTTT

D gene: .
V gene: TRBV19
J gene: TRBJ2-5
clone size: few
CDR3 protein: CASSIGGALQETQYF
CDR3 DNA: TGTGCCAGTAGTATCGGCGGGGCCCTCCAAGAGACCCAGTACTTC

D gene: .
V gene: TRBV3-1/TRBV3-2
J gene: TRBJ2-5
clone size: once
CDR3 protein: CASSDRRAGETQYF
CDR3 DNA: TGTGCCAGCAGCGACCGGAGGGCGGGAGAGACCCAGTACTTC

D gene: TRBD2
V gene: TRBV19
J gene: TRBJ2-1
clone size: once
CDR3 protein: CASSFGTSGGGVEQFF
CDR3 DNA: TGTGCCAGTAGTTTCGGGACTAGCGGGGGGGGTGTTGAGCAGTTCTTC

D gene: .
V gene: TRBV7-2
J gene: TRBJ1-6
clone size: once
CDR3 protein: CASSLRPGAGLDSPLHF
CDR3 DNA: TGTGCCAGCAGCCTTCGACCTGGTGCGGGGCTGGATTCACCCCTCCACTTT

D gene: TRBD1
V gene: TRBV18
J gene: TRBJ1-5
clone size: .
CDR3 protein: CASSRDRGQPQHF
CDR3 DNA: TGTGCCAGCTCACGCGACAGGGGTCAGCCCCAGCATTTT

D gene: .
V gene: TRBV27
J gene: TRBJ1-4
clone size: .
CDR3 protein: CASKGLHGDEKLFF
CDR3 DNA: TGTGCCAGCAAGGGACTGCATGGAGATGAAAAACTGTTTTTT

D gene: .
V gene: TRBV3-1/TRBV3-2
J gene: TRBJ2-3
clone size: .
CDR3 protein: CASSQVSTDTQYF
CDR3 DNA: TGTGCCAGCAGCCAAGTCTCTACAGATACGCAGTATTTT

D gene: TRBD2
V gene: TRBV7-6
J gene: TRBJ2-7
clone size: .
CDR3 protein: CASSLELREVTYEQYF
CDR3 DNA: TGTGCCAGCAGCTTAGAGTTGCGGGAGGTGACCTACGAGCAGTACTTC

D gene: .
V gene: TRBV7-9
J gene: TRBJ1-6
clone size: few
CDR3 protein: CASSSLSRTGSSYNSPLHF
CDR3 DNA: TGTGCCAGCAGCTCTCTATCTCGAACTGGGAGCTCCTATAATTCACCCCTCCACTTT

D gene: TRBD1
V gene: TRBV19
J gene: TRBJ1-1
clone size: once
CDR3 protein: CASSFGQVNTEAFF
CDR3 DNA: TGTGCCAGTAGTTTTGGACAGGTTAACACTGAAGCTTTCTTT

D gene: .
V gene: TRBV3-1/TRBV3-2
J gene: TRBJ2-7
clone size: once
CDR3 protein: CASSLTYEQYF
CDR3 DNA: TGTGCCAGCAGCCTAACTTACGAGCAGTACTTC

D gene: TRBD1
V gene: TRBV6-6
J gene: TRBJ1-5
clone size: few
CDR3 protein: CASSRTPLQGSGQPQHF
CDR3 DNA: TGTGCCAGCAGTCGAACCCCTTTACAGGGGTCTGGGCAGCCCCAGCATTTT

D gene: TRBD1
V gene: TRBV27
J gene: TRBJ2-1
clone size: few
CDR3 protein: CASGKTGANSNEQFF
CDR3 DNA: TGTGCCAGCGGGAAGACAGGGGCAAATAGCAATGAGCAGTTCTTC

D gene: .
V gene: TRBV5-1
J gene: TRBJ2-3
clone size: .
CDR3 protein: CASSSGLDLRTDTQYF
CDR3 DNA: TGCGCCAGCAGCTCGGGGTTGGACCTACGGACAGATACGCAGTATTTT

D gene: .
V gene: TRBV19
J gene: TRBJ2-2
clone size: .
CDR3 protein: CASNPRVNTGELFF
CDR3 DNA: TGTGCCAGCAACCCTCGAGTAAACACCGGGGAGCTGTTTTTT

D gene: TRBD2
V gene: TRBV28
J gene: TRBJ2-5
clone size: few
CDR3 protein: CASSLGLAGTQETQYF
CDR3 DNA: TGTGCCAGCAGTCTGGGACTAGCGGGGACCCAAGAGACCCAGTACTTC

D gene: .
V gene: TRBV6-6
J gene: TRBJ1-2
clone size: .
CDR3 protein: CASSYSGGGYGYTF
CDR3 DNA: TGTGCCAGCAGTTACTCTGGGGGCGGGTATGGCTACACCTTC

D gene: .
V gene: TRBV10-3
J gene: TRBJ2-7
clone size: .
CDR3 protein: CAISSSLRETHEQYF
CDR3 DNA: TGTGCCATCAGTTCCTCCCTACGGGAGACCCACGAGCAGTACTTC

D gene: TRBD1
V gene: TRBV7-8
J gene: TRBJ1-1
clone size: .
CDR3 protein: CASSLLTGTEAFF
CDR3 DNA: TGTGCCAGCAGCTTATTGACAGGGACTGAAGCTTTCTTT

D gene: TRBD1
V gene: TRBV11-2
J gene: TRBJ1-4
clone size: .
CDR3 protein: CASSLDADRAAGEKLFF
CDR3 DNA: TGTGCCAGCAGCTTAGACGCTGACAGGGCGGCGGGTGAAAAACTGTTTTTT

D gene: TRBD2
V gene: TRBV4-2
J gene: TRBJ2-1
clone size: .
CDR3 protein: CASSQDQAGAKNEQFF
CDR3 DNA: TGTGCCAGCAGCCAAGATCAAGCGGGAGCGAAAAATGAGCAGTTCTTC

D gene: .
V gene: TRBV12-3/TRBV12-4
J gene: TRBJ1-2
clone size: .
CDR3 protein: CASTLTGGGGYTF
CDR3 DNA: TGTGCCAGCACCCTGACGGGGGGAGGTGGCTACACCTTC

D gene: .
V gene: TRBV24-1
J gene: TRBJ2-7
clone size: .
CDR3 protein: CATSDTGSSYEQYF
CDR3 DNA: TGTGCCACCAGTGACACAGGGAGCTCCTACGAGCAGTACTTC

D gene: .
V gene: TRBV30
J gene: TRBJ2-5
clone size: .
CDR3 protein: CAWKGQETQYF
CDR3 DNA: TGTGCCTGGAAGGGGCAAGAGACCCAGTACTTC

D gene: TRBD2
V gene: TRBV18
J gene: TRBJ2-2
clone size: .
CDR3 protein: CASSPSLAASGELFF
CDR3 DNA: TGTGCCAGCTCACCTTCACTAGCGGCGTCCGGGGAGCTGTTTTTT

D gene: .
V gene: TRBV25-1
J gene: TRBJ1-1
clone size: .
CDR3 protein: CASKSNGGTEAFF
CDR3 DNA: TGTGCCAGCAAATCAAACGGAGGCACTGAAGCTTTCTTT

D gene: TRBD1
V gene: TRBV29-1
J gene: TRBJ2-7
clone size: once
CDR3 protein: CSVASPGQVYEQYF
CDR3 DNA: TGCAGCGTTGCCTCTCCGGGACAGGTCTACGAGCAGTACTTC

D gene: .
V gene: TRBV5-1
J gene: TRBJ2-6
clone size: .
CDR3 protein: CASSLEAGGNSGANVLTF
CDR3 DNA: TGCGCCAGCAGCTTGGAAGCAGGGGGGAACTCTGGGGCCAACGTCCTGACTTTC

D gene: TRBD1
V gene: TRBV6-2/TRBV6-3
J gene: TRBJ2-7
clone size: .
CDR3 protein: CASSYSGGIDLYRRYEQYF
CDR3 DNA: TGTGCCAGCAGTTATTCAGGGGGTATTGATCTTTATCGTCGCTACGAGCAGTACTTC

D gene: .
V gene: TRBV10-3
J gene: TRBJ1-6
clone size: few
CDR3 protein: CAISAASSPLHF
CDR3 DNA: TGTGCCATCAGCGCAGCGAGTTCACCCCTCCACTTT

D gene: TRBD1
V gene: TRBV6-2/TRBV6-3
J gene: TRBJ1-2
clone size: .
CDR3 protein: CASSYLGGQNYGYTF
CDR3 DNA: TGTGCCAGCAGTTACCTCGGGGGACAGAACTATGGCTACACCTTC

D gene: .
V gene: TRBV6-2/TRBV6-3
J gene: TRBJ2-3
clone size: .
CDR3 protein: CASSHQGTDTQYF
CDR3 DNA: TGTGCCAGCAGCCATCAGGGGACAGATACGCAGTATTTT

D gene: .
V gene: TRBV18
J gene: TRBJ1-1
clone size: .
CDR3 protein: CASSPSGTPNTEAFF
CDR3 DNA: TGTGCCAGCTCACCATCCGGGACACCGAACACTGAAGCTTTCTTT

D gene: TRBD1
V gene: TRBV28
J gene: TRBJ2-4
clone size: .
CDR3 protein: CASSFRTGEEYF
CDR3 DNA: TGTGCCAGCAGTTTCCGGACAGGGGAGGAGTACTTC

D gene: .
V gene: TRBV19
J gene: TRBJ1-6
clone size: .
CDR3 protein: CASRPPVGGAESPLHF
CDR3 DNA: TGTGCCAGTAGGCCTCCGGTCGGAGGGGCGGAATCACCCCTCCACTTT

D gene: .
V gene: TRBV6-2/TRBV6-3
J gene: TRBJ1-1
clone size: once
CDR3 protein: CASSPILGAMRTEAFF
CDR3 DNA: TGTGCCAGCAGCCCCATACTTGGGGCAATGAGGACTGAAGCTTTCTTT

D gene: .
V gene: TRBV3-1/TRBV3-2
J gene: TRBJ2-1
clone size: .
CDR3 protein: CASSQIQGTEQFF
CDR3 DNA: TGTGCCAGCAGCCAAATACAGGGTACTGAGCAGTTCTTC

D gene: .
V gene: TRBV6-5
J gene: TRBJ2-7
clone size: .
CDR3 protein: CASNLGGSYEQYF
CDR3 DNA: TGTGCCAGCAACCTCGGGGGCTCCTACGAGCAGTACTTC

D gene: .
V gene: TRBV23-1
J gene: TRBJ2-6
clone size: .
CDR3 protein: CASSQSRRGDGANVLTF
CDR3 DNA: TGCGCCAGCAGTCAATCTCGCAGGGGGGACGGGGCCAACGTCCTGACTTTC

D gene: .
V gene: TRBV7-2
J gene: TRBJ2-3
clone size: .
CDR3 protein: CASSREVRASTDTQYF
CDR3 DNA: TGTGCCAGCAGCCGCGAAGTACGTGCTAGCACAGATACGCAGTATTTT

D gene: .
V gene: TRBV5-1
J gene: TRBJ2-1
clone size: .
CDR3 protein: CASSLAASRGNEQFF
CDR3 DNA: TGCGCCAGCAGCTTGGCGGCTAGTCGGGGCAATGAGCAGTTCTTC

D gene: TRBD2
V gene: TRBV7-2
J gene: TRBJ2-1
clone size: .
CDR3 protein: CASVGTSMNEQFF
CDR3 DNA: TGTGCCAGCGTCGGGACTAGCATGAATGAGCAGTTCTTC

D gene: TRBD2
V gene: TRBV4-1
J gene: TRBJ2-3
clone size: .
CDR3 protein: CASSQDRTSGSRVTDTQYF
CDR3 DNA: TGCGCCAGCAGCCAAGATAGGACTAGCGGGAGCAGGGTCACAGATACGCAGTATTTT

D gene: TRBD1
V gene: TRBV10-3
J gene: TRBJ1-2
clone size: .
CDR3 protein: CAISEDRAGGYTF
CDR3 DNA: TGTGCCATCAGTGAGGACAGGGCAGGAGGCTACACCTTC

D gene: .
V gene: TRBV18
J gene: TRBJ1-1
clone size: .
CDR3 protein: CASSPSVPEAFF
CDR3 DNA: TGTGCCAGCTCACCCTCGGTGCCTGAAGCTTTCTTT